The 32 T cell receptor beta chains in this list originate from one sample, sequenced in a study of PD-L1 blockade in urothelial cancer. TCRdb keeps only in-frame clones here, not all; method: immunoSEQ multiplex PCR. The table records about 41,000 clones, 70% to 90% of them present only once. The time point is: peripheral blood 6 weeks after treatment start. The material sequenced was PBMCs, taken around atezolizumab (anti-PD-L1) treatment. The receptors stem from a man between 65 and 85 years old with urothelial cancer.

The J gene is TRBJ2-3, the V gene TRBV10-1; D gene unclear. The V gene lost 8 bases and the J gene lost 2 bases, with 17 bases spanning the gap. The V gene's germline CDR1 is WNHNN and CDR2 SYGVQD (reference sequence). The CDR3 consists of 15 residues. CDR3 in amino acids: CASPQTSFSTDTQYF. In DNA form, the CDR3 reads TGCGCCAGCCCCCAGACATCCTTCTCCACAGATACGCAGTATTTT.

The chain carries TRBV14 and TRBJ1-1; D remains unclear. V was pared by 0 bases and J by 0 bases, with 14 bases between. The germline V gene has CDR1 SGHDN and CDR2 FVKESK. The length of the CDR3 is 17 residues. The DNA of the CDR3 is TGTGCCAGCAGCCAAGATTTGGCCCGGGGTCTGAACACTGAAGCTTTCTTT. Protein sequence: CASSQDLARGLNTEAFF.

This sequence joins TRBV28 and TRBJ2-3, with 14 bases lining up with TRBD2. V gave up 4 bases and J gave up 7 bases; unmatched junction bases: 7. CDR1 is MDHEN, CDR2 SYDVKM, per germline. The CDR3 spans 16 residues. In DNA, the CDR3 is TGTGCCAGCAGTTCGGGACTAGCGGGAGTTTCCCATACGCAGTATTTT. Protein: CASSSGLAGVSHTQYF.

CDR3 nucleotide sequence: TGTGCCAGCAGCTTAGAACAGGGGGCGCGAGGCTACACCTTC. It specifies CASSLEQGARGYTF. This rearrangement joins TRBV7-2 to TRBJ1-2, with 9 bases matching TRBD1. Losses at the gene ends were 1 base for V and 8 bases for J; bases not matched to a gene: 5. Germline assignment: CDR1 SGHTA and CDR2 FQGNSA. The CDR3 has 14 amino acids.

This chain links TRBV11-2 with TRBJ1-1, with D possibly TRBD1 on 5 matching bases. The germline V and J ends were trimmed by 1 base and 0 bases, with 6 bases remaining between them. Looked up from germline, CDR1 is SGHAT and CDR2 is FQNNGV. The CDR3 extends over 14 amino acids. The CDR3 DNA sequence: TGTGCCAGCAGCTTAGCAGGGTTGAACACTGAAGCTTTCTTT. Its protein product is CASSLAGLNTEAFF.

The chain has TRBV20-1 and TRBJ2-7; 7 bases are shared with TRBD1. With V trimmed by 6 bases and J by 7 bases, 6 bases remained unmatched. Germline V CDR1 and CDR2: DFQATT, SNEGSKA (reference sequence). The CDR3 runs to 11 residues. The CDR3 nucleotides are TGCAGTGCGAGGACAGGAAGGGAGCAGTACTTC. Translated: CSARTGREQYF.

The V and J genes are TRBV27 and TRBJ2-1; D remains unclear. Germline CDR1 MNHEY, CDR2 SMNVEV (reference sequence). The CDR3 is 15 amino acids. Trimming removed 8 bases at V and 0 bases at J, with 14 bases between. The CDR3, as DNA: TGTGCCAGCGGTGGGCGACCTTACTCCTACAATGAGCAGTTCTTC. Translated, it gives CASGGRPYSYNEQFF.

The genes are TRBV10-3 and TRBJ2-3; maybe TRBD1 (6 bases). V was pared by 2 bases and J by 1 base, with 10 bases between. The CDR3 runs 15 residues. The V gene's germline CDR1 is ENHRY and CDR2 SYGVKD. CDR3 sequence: CAISEQGRGTDTQYF. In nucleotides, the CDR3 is TGTGCCATCAGTGAGCAGGGGCGAGGCACAGATACGCAGTATTTT.

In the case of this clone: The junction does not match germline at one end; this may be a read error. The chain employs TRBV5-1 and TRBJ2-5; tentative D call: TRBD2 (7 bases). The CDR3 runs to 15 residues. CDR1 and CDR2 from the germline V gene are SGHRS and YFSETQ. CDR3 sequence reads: CASSSLPGGPETQYF. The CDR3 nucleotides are TGCGCCAGCAGCTCGCTACCCGGGGGGCCCGAGACTCAGTACTTC.

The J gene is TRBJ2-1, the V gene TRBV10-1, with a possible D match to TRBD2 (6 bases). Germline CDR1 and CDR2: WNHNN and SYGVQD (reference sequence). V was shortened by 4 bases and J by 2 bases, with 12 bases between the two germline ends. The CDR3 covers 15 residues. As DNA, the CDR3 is TGCGCCAGCAGTGCGGGAGAGGTCACCTACAATGAGCAGTTCTTC. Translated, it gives CASSAGEVTYNEQFF.

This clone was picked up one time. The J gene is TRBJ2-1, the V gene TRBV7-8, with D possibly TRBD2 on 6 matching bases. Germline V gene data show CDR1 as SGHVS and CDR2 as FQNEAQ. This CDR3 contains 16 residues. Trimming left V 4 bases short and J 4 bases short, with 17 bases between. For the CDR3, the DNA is TGTGCCAGCAGCTCCTCACTAGCAACGATATACAATGAGCAGTTCTTC. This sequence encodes CASSSSLATIYNEQFF.

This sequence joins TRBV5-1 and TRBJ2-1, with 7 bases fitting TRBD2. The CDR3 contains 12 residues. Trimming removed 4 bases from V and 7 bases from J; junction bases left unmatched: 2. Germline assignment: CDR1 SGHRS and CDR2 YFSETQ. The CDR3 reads CASSRRENEQFF. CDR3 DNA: TGCGCCAGCAGCAGGCGGGAGAATGAGCAGTTCTTC.

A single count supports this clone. In nucleotides, the CDR3 is TGTGCCTGGAGTAAGGATGAGGGTGCTAATGAAAAACTGTTTTTT. This codes for CAWSKDEGANEKLFF. The genes are TRBV30 and TRBJ1-4; D unresolved. CDR3 size: 15 residues. Germline V lookup: CDR1 GTSNPN, CDR2 SVGIG (reference sequence). V was trimmed by 2 bases and J by 3 bases, leaving 13 bases between them.

DNA of the CDR3: TGTGCCAGCAGCTTAGCGGTCGGACAGGGAAACACCGGGGAGCTGTTTTTT. Its translation: CASSLAVGQGNTGELFF. V usage is TRBV7-6 and J usage is TRBJ2-2; 8 bases fit TRBD1. V was pared by 0 bases and J by 2 bases, with 5 bases of the junction left unmatched. The CDR3 has 17 amino acids. Germline CDR1 is SGHVS and CDR2 is FNYEAQ. Complete variable domain (other parts from reference TRBV7-6 and TRBJ2-2): GAGVSQSPRYKVTKRGQDVALRCDPISGHVSLYWYRQALGQGPEFLTYFNYEAQQDKSGLPNDRFSAERPEGSISTLTIQRTEQRDSAMYRCASSLAVGQGNTGELFFGEGSRLTVL.

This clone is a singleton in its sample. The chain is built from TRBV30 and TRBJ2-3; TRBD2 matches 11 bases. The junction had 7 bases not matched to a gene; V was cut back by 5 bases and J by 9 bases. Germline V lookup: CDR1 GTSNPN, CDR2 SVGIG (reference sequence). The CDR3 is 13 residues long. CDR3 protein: CAWGLAGGLTQYF. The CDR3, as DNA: TGTGCCTGGGGACTAGCGGGTGGGTTAACGCAGTATTTT.

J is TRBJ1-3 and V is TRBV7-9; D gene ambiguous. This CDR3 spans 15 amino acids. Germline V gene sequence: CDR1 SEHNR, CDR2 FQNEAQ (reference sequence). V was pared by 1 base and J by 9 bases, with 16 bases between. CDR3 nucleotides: TGTGCCAGCAGCTTAGTGGGTGGAGGGCAAGGCACCATATATTTT. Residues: CASSLVGGGQGTIYF.

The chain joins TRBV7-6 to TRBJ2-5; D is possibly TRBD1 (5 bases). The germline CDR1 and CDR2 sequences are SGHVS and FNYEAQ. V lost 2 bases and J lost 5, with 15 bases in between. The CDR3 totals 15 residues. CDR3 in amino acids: CASSLRGQGGETQYF. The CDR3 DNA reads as TGTGCCAGCAGCTTAAGGGGCCAGGGTGGGGAGACCCAGTACTTC.

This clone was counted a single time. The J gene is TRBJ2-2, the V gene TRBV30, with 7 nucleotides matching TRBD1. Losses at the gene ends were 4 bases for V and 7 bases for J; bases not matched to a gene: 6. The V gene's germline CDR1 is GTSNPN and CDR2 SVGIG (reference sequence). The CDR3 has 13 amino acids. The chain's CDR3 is CAWTKQGFGELFF. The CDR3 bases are TGTGCCTGGACCAAACAGGGGTTCGGGGAGCTGTTTTTT.

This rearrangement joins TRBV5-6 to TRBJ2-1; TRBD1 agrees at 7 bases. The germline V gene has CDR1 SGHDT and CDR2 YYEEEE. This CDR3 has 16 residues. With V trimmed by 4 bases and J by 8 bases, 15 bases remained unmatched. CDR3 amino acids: CASSGMDRHSWDEQFF. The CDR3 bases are TGTGCCAGCAGCGGAATGGACAGGCACTCTTGGGATGAGCAGTTCTTC.

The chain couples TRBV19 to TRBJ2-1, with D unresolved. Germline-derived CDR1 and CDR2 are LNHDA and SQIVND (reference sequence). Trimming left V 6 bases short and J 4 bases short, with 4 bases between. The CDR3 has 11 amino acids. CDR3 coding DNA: TGTGCCAGTAGACTTTACAATGAGCAGTTCTTC. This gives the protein CASRLYNEQFF.

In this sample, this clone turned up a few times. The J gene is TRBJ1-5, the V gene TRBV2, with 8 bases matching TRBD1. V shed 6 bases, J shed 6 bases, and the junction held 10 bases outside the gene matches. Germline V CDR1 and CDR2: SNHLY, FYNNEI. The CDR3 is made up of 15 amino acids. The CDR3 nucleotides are TGTGCCAGCAGACAAACGACAGGGGATATTCAGCCCCAGCATTTT. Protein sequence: CASRQTTGDIQPQHF.

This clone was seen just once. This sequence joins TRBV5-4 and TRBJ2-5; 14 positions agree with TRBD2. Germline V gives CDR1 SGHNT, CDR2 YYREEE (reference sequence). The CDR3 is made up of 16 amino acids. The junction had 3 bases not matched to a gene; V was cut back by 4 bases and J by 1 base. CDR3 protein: CASSRGLAGVQETQYF. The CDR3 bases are TGTGCCAGCAGCCGGGGACTAGCGGGAGTCCAAGAGACCCAGTACTTC.

The CDR3 loop is CASSVGQGASNGNEQFF. As DNA, the CDR3 is TGTGCCAGCAGCGTAGGGCAGGGGGCAAGTAATGGAAATGAGCAGTTCTTC. This chain links TRBV9 with TRBJ2-1; TRBD1 aligns across 8 bases. CDR1 and CDR2 from the germline V gene are SGDLS and YYNGEE. Losses at the gene ends were 0 bases for V and 7 bases for J; bases not matched to a gene: 12. The CDR3 covers 17 residues.

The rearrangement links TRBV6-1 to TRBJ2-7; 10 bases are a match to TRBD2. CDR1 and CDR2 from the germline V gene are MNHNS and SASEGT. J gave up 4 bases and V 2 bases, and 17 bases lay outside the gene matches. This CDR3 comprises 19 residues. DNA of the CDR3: TGTGCCAGCAGTGAAAAAGGGGGGGGGACCGGGACTAGCGTGTACGAGCAGTACTTC. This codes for CASSEKGGGTGTSVYEQYF.

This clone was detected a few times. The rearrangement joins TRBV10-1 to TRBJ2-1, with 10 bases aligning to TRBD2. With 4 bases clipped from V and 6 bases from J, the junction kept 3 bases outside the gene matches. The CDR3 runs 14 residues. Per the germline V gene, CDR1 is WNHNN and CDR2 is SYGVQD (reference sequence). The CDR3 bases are TGCGCCAGCAGTGGGGCTAGCGGGAGCAATGAGCAGTTCTTC. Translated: CASSGASGSNEQFF.

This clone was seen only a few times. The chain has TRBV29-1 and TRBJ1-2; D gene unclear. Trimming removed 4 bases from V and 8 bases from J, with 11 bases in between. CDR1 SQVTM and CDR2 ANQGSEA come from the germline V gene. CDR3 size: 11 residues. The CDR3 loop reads CSVARLQGYTF. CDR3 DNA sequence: TGCAGCGTTGCGCGGCTTCAGGGCTACACCTTC.

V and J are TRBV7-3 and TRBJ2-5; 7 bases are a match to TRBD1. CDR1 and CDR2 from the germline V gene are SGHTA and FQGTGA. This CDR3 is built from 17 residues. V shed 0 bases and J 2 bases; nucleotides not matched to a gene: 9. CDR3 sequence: CASSLTGTWGQQETQYF. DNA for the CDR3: TGTGCCAGCAGCTTAACGGGTACATGGGGACAGCAAGAGACCCAGTACTTC.

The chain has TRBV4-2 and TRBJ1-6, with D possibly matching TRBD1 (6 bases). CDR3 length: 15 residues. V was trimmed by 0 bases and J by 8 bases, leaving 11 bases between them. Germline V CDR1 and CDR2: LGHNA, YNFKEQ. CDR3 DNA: TGTGCCAGCAGCCAAGAAGGGGGGGCTGATTCACCCCTCCACTTT. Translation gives CASSQEGGADSPLHF.

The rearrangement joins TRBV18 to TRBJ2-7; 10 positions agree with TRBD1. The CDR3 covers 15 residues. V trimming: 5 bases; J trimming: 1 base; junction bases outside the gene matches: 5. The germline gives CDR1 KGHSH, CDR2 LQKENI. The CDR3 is CASSTGTGVSYEQYF. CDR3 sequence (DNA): TGTGCCAGCTCAACCGGGACAGGGGTTTCCTACGAGCAGTACTTC.

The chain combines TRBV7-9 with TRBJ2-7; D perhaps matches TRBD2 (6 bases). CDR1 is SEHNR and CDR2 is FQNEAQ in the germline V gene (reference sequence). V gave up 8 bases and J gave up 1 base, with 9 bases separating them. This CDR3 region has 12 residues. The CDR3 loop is CASGGRSYEQYF. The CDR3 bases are TGTGCCAGCGGGGGGAGATCCTACGAGCAGTACTTC.

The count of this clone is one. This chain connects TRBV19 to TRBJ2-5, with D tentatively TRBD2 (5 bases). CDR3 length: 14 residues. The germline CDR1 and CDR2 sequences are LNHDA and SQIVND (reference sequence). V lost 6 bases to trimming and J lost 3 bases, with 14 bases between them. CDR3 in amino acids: CASSPRTGKETQYF. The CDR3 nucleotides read TGTGCCAGTAGCCCTCGGACTGGTAAAGAGACCCAGTACTTC.

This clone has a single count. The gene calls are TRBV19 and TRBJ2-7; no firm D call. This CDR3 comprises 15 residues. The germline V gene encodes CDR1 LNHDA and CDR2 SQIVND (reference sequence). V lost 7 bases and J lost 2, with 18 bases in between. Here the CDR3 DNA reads TGTGCCAGTAAGGCCAGGATGGCGTCGACCTACGAGCAGTACTTC. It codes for CASKARMASTYEQYF.